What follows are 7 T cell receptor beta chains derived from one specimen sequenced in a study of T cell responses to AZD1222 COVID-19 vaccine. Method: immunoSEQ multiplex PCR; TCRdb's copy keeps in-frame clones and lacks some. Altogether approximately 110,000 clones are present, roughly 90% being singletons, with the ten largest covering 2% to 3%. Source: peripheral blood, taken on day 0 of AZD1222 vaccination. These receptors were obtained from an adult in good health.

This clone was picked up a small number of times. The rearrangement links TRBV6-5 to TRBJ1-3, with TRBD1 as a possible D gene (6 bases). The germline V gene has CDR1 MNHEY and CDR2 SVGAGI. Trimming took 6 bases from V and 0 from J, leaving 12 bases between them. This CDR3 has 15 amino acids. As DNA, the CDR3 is TGTGCCAGCAGACGTGGACAGAGCTCTGGAAACACCATATATTTT. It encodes CASRRGQSSGNTIYF.

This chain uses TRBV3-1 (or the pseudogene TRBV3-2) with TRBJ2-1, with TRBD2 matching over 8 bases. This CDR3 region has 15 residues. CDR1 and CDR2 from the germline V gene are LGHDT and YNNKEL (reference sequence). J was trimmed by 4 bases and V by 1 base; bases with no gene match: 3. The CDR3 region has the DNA TGTGCCAGCAGCCAAGTGTCGGGAGGGTACAATGAGCAGTTCTTC. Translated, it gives CASSQVSGGYNEQFF.

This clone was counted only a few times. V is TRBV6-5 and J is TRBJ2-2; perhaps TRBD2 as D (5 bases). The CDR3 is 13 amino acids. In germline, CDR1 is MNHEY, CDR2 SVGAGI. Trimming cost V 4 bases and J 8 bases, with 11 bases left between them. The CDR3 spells CASSLGSRGELFF. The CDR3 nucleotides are TGTGCCAGCAGTTTAGGGAGCAGAGGGGAGCTGTTTTTT.

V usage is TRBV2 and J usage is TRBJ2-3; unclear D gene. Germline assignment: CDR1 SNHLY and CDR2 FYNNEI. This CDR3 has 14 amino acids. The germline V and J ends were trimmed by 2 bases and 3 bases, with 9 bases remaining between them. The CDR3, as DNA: TGTGCCAGCAGTGAATTTCTAGGTACAGATACGCAGTATTTT. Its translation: CASSEFLGTDTQYF.

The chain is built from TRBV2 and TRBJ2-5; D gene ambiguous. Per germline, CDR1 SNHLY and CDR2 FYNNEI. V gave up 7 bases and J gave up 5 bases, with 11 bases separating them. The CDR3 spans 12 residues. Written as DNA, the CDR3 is TGTGCCAGCAAGAACTCTGGTGAGACCCAGTACTTC. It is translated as CASKNSGETQYF.

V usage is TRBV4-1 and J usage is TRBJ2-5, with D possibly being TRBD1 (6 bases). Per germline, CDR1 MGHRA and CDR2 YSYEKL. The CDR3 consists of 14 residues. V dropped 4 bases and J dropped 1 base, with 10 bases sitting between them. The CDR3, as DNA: TGCGCCAGCAGCCTTACAGGGACCCAAGAGACCCAGTACTTC. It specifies CASSLTGTQETQYF.

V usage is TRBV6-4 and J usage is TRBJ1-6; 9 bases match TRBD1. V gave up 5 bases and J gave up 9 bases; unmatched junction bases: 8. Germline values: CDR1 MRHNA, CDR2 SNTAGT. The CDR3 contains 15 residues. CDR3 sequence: CASSPGTGLTSPLHF. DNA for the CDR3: TGTGCCAGCAGTCCCGGGACAGGGCTGACTTCACCCCTCCACTTT.